This T cell receptor beta chain was recorded in a study of cytomegalovirus exposure and HLA in healthy donors. CDR3 length equals 15 residues. CDR1 is SGHVS, CDR2 FNYEAQ, per germline. V gave up 1 base and J gave up 1 base, with 7 bases separating them. A multiplex PCR was run with 60 Vbeta primers and 13 Jbeta primers. The protocol was immunoSEQ multiplex PCR, while the TCRdb copy is restricted to in-frame clones and leaves out a portion. The sample yields about 130,000 clones, about 79% seen once. The genes are TRBV7-6 and TRBJ2-2, with unresolved D. The source of this sequence is a woman aged 45-59 years in good health and CMV-seronegative. Sequenced input: PBMCs. In nucleotides, the CDR3 is TGTGCCAGCAGCTTAGTAATCCTGAACACCGGGGAGCTGTTTTTT. Protein sequence: CASSLVILNTGELFF.